These 29 T cell receptor beta chains originate from one sample sequenced in a study of cytomegalovirus exposure and HLA in healthy donors. PCR employed 60 Vbeta and 13 Jbeta primers. Some clones are missing from TCRdb's copy, which holds only in-frame ones; the method was immunoSEQ multiplex PCR. Counted here are 130,000 or so clones, roughly 70% occurring once; the ten biggest clones make up around 6.6%. The sample taken for sequencing was PBMCs. Receptors originate from a man aged 40-49 years in good health and CMV-seropositive.

This clone was seen more than once but under ten times. The rearrangement joins TRBV4-2 to TRBJ2-7, with a tentative D call TRBD2 (5 bases). This CDR3 has 17 amino acids. The ends were cut back, 0 bases at V and 0 bases at J, with 15 bases in the middle. Germline CDR1 is LGHNA and CDR2 is YNFKEQ. Here the CDR3 DNA reads TGTGCCAGCAGCCAAGACAGCCACGGCGGAGGCTCCTACGAGCAGTACTTC. Translating it yields CASSQDSHGGGSYEQYF.

This clone was counted a few times. This chain connects TRBV5-1 to TRBJ2-1; 10 positions match TRBD1. Germline V gene lookup returns CDR1 SGHRS and CDR2 YFSETQ. The CDR3 is 14 amino acids. Losses at the gene ends were 0 bases for V and 8 bases for J; bases not matched to a gene: 2. The CDR3 is CASSLEGTGDEQFF. In DNA, the CDR3 is TGCGCCAGCAGCTTGGAGGGGACAGGGGATGAGCAGTTCTTC.

The chain has TRBV29-1 and TRBJ2-1; tentatively, D is TRBD2 (6 bases). Trimming cost V 8 bases and J 7 bases, with 24 bases left between them. The CDR3 is 15 amino acids. The germline gives CDR1 SQVTM, CDR2 ANQGSEA. CDR3 coding DNA: TGCAGCACAGACCCGGGACTGCCTGGAGGGAATGAGCAGTTCTTC. It translates to CSTDPGLPGGNEQFF.

A note on this clone: The junction departs from the called germline gene at one end, perhaps through a read error. The chain combines TRBV19 with TRBJ2-3, with a possible D match to TRBD2 (7 bases). The CDR3 totals 15 residues. Germline CDR1 is LNHDA and CDR2 is SQIVND (reference sequence). The CDR3 coding sequence is TGTGCCAGTAGTATGTTAGGGGGGGGCACCGATACGCAGTATTTT. Translation: CASSMLGGGTDTQYF.

This clone came up a few times. The chain recombines TRBV2 with TRBJ1-1; TRBD1 is a possible D gene (5 bases). Looked up from germline, CDR1 is SNHLY and CDR2 is FYNNEI. The CDR3 totals 13 residues. V lost 5 bases and J 0 bases, leaving 7 bases between the germline ends. In DNA, the CDR3 is TGTGCCAGCAGTAAGACAGTGAACACTGAAGCTTTCTTT. This codes for CASSKTVNTEAFF.

The rearrangement joins TRBV20-1 to TRBJ2-7; D is unclear. The CDR3 contains 11 residues. V was pared by 3 bases and J by 3 bases, with 6 bases between. Germline CDR1 and CDR2: DFQATT and SNEGSKA (reference sequence). In DNA form, the CDR3 reads TGCAGTGCTAGTAATAGCTACGAGCAGTACTTC. This translates into CSASNSYEQYF.

The rearrangement links TRBV28 to TRBJ2-6; D uncertain. Germline-derived CDR1 and CDR2 are MDHEN and SYDVKM. V dropped 2 bases and J dropped 4 bases, with 12 bases sitting between them. CDR3 length: 16 amino acids. In nucleotides, the CDR3 is TGTGCCAGCAGTTTAGTTTTTGGGCCCGGGGCCAACGTCCTGACTTTC. Translation: CASSLVFGPGANVLTF. The complete variable domain, with remaining parts taken from reference TRBV28 and TRBJ2-6, reads DVKVTQSSRYLVKRTGEKVFLECVQDMDHENMFWYRQDPGLGLRLIYFSYDVKMKEKGDIPEGYSVSREKKERFSLILESASTNQTSMYLCASSLVFGPGANVLTFGAGSRLTVL.

The chain has TRBV7-2 and TRBJ2-7; 9 bases fit TRBD2. Germline CDR1 and CDR2: SGHTA and FQGNSA. There are 15 residues in the CDR3. Trimming at V came to 2 bases and at J to 2 bases, leaving 4 bases not matched to a gene. The CDR3 spells CASSLRPSGTYEQYF. In DNA form, the CDR3 reads TGTGCCAGCAGCTTACGCCCTAGCGGGACCTACGAGCAGTACTTC.

The chain has TRBV5-1 and TRBJ2-5; the match to TRBD1 covers 8 bases. Gene TRBJ2-7 matches the end of the DNA better, so the J call may be wrong. Germline V gives CDR1 SGHRS, CDR2 YFSETQ. The CDR3 is 14 amino acids. In DNA, the CDR3 is TGCGCCAGCAGCCCCGGGACAGGCCTCTCCGAGCAGTACTTC. It encodes CASSPGTGLSEQYF.

The sample holds one count of this clone. The chain recombines TRBV30 with TRBJ2-3; D call uncertain. Germline loops: CDR1 GTSNPN, CDR2 SVGIG (reference sequence). Trimming shortened V by 2 bases and J by 7 bases, and 10 bases separated the two germline ends. This CDR3 has 12 amino acids. The CDR3, as DNA: TGTGCCTGGAGTCCCCCAGTGAATACGCAGTATTTT. Protein sequence: CAWSPPVNTQYF.

The sample holds one count of this clone. The chain employs TRBV9 and TRBJ2-2; the match to TRBD1 covers 7 bases. V lost 3 bases, J lost 7 bases, and 24 bases stayed unmatched. Germline V gene sequence: CDR1 SGDLS, CDR2 YYNGEE. The CDR3 has 20 residues. In DNA, the CDR3 is TGTGCCAGCAGCGCCGAATCAAATTTACAGGGGATTCGATTCCACGGGGAGCTGTTTTTT. Translating it yields CASSAESNLQGIRFHGELFF.

For this clone: The sample carries other DNA sequences with the same CDR3. This rearrangement joins TRBV5-6 to TRBJ2-7; D unclear. Trimming cost V 0 bases and J 3 bases, with 7 bases left between them. Per germline, CDR1 SGHDT and CDR2 YYEEEE. CDR3 length: 13 amino acids. CDR3: CASSLGSSYEQYF. The CDR3 nucleotides are TGTGCCAGCAGCTTGGGGAGCAGCTACGAGCAGTACTTC.

This clone has only one observation. V and J are TRBV6-6 and TRBJ1-5; 9 bases align to TRBD1. The V and J ends lost 5 bases and 3 bases, in that order; junction bases with no gene match: 5. This CDR3 spans 15 amino acids. Germline-derived CDR1 and CDR2 are MNHNY and SVGAGI (reference sequence). The CDR3 DNA follows: TGTGCCAGCAGTCTGACAGGGGGTTTCAATCAGCCCCAGCATTTT. Its translation: CASSLTGGFNQPQHF.

V and J are TRBV10-3 and TRBJ1-6; no definite D call. The CDR3 runs to 14 residues. Germline V gene sequence: CDR1 ENHRY, CDR2 SYGVKD. Trimming took 3 bases from V and 11 from J, leaving 14 bases between them. CDR3 loop: CAISDFSSGTPLHF. The CDR3 bases are TGTGCCATCAGTGATTTCAGCTCGGGAACACCCCTCCACTTT.

Only a few counts were recorded for this clone. The chain carries TRBV5-6 and TRBJ1-5; D may be TRBD1 (5 bases). The CDR3 consists of 14 residues. Germline assignment: CDR1 SGHDT and CDR2 YYEEEE. V gave up 1 base and J gave up 5 bases, with 10 bases separating them. CDR3 coding DNA: TGTGCCAGCAGCTTGCGGCCAGGGCATCAGCCCCAGCATTTT. Translating it yields CASSLRPGHQPQHF.

This rearrangement joins TRBV9 to TRBJ2-1, with D tentatively TRBD1 (5 bases). CDR1 SGDLS and CDR2 YYNGEE come from the germline V gene. The CDR3 consists of 15 residues. The V end was cut by 3 bases, the J end by 0 bases, with 10 bases between. Here the CDR3 DNA reads TGTGCCAGCAGCGCCCGACAGAGCTCCTACAATGAGCAGTTCTTC. It yields the protein CASSARQSSYNEQFF.

The chain has TRBV30 and TRBJ1-3; the D gene is possibly TRBD1 (5 bases). Per the germline V gene, CDR1 is GTSNPN and CDR2 is SVGIG (reference sequence). The CDR3 runs to 17 residues. The ends were cut back, 2 bases at V and 0 bases at J, with 17 bases in the middle. The CDR3 bases are TGTGCCTGGAGTTTCACAGCAGGGTTCAGCTCTGGAAACACCATATATTTT. Encoded protein: CAWSFTAGFSSGNTIYF.

This clone appeared a few times. The V call is TRBV27, the J call TRBJ2-2; 8 bases match TRBD2. Trimming removed 6 bases from V and 4 bases from J; junction bases left unmatched: 10. CDR1 is MNHEY and CDR2 is SMNVEV in the germline V gene (reference sequence). This CDR3 contains 16 residues. The CDR3 loop is CASRRSGASTTGELFF. As DNA, the CDR3 is TGTGCCAGCAGACGTAGCGGGGCTTCGACCACCGGGGAGCTGTTTTTT.

The chain recombines TRBV19 with TRBJ1-1, with D possibly TRBD1 on 6 matching bases. CDR1 is LNHDA, CDR2 SQIVND, per germline (reference sequence). The CDR3 spans 15 residues. Trimming stripped 5 bases from V and 1 base from J, with 14 bases between. DNA of the CDR3: TGTGCCAGTAGTCCCTACAGGGCTTCGAACACTGAAGCTTTCTTT. It specifies CASSPYRASNTEAFF.

This chain uses TRBV10-1 with TRBJ1-1; D is unclear. V was cut by 6 bases and J by 0 bases, with 8 bases left in between. Germline assignment: CDR1 WNHNN and CDR2 SYGVQD (reference sequence). The CDR3 contains 13 residues. This CDR3 reads CASSRAMNTEAFF. DNA for the CDR3: TGCGCCAGCAGCCGAGCTATGAACACTGAAGCTTTCTTT.

V usage is TRBV5-1 and J usage is TRBJ1-2; TRBD1 matches 9 bases. The V and J ends lost 7 bases and 7 bases, in that order; junction bases with no gene match: 5. The CDR3 length is 12 residues. The germline gives CDR1 SGHRS, CDR2 YFSETQ. CDR3 nucleotide sequence: TGCGCCAGCGCCCGGACAGGGGTTGGCTACACCTTC. As protein: CASARTGVGYTF.

The chain links TRBV29-1 to TRBJ2-1, with 11 bases that match TRBD2. This CDR3 comprises 15 residues. V shed 5 bases, J shed 7 bases, and the junction held 10 bases outside the gene matches. The germline gives CDR1 SQVTM, CDR2 ANQGSEA. CDR3 region: CSVQPLAGDWNEQFF. CDR3 in DNA: TGCAGCGTTCAGCCACTAGCGGGAGACTGGAATGAGCAGTTCTTC.

This chain joins TRBV7-9 and TRBJ2-7; TRBD1 matches 10 bases. The germline gives CDR1 SEHNR, CDR2 FQNEAQ (reference sequence). V was clipped by 5 bases and J by 6 bases; unmatched bases: 10. The CDR3 extends over 15 amino acids. The CDR3 region has the DNA TGTGCCAGCAGCCGGGACAGGGGAGGGACTAGCGAGCAGTACTTC. Protein product: CASSRDRGGTSEQYF.

J is TRBJ2-5 and V is TRBV6-1; a possible D gene is TRBD1 (6 bases). The J call may be mistaken, given a closer DNA end match to TRBJ2-7. In germline, CDR1 is MNHNS, CDR2 SASEGT. The CDR3 contains 16 residues. The CDR3 is CASSEISQGSVREQYF. The CDR3 DNA sequence: TGTGCCAGCAGTGAAATTAGCCAGGGGAGTGTCCGCGAGCAGTACTTC.

In this sample, this clone turned up a few times. V and J are TRBV2 and TRBJ2-5, with 16 bases that match TRBD2. This CDR3 spans 17 amino acids. CDR1 and CDR2 (germline): SNHLY, FYNNEI. With V trimmed by 6 bases and J by 4 bases, 8 bases remained unmatched. CDR3 residues: CASSAGTSGGAVETQYF. The CDR3 DNA follows: TGTGCCAGCAGCGCCGGGACTAGCGGGGGGGCCGTAGAGACCCAGTACTTC.

The V and J genes are TRBV4-2 and TRBJ1-5, with D possibly matching TRBD1 (5 bases). V was shortened by 1 base and J by 5 bases, with 9 bases between the two germline ends. The CDR3 extends over 14 amino acids. Germline-derived CDR1 and CDR2 are LGHNA and YNFKEQ. The CDR3 DNA reads as TGTGCCAGCAGCCAAGGACCGGGGGATCAGCCCCAGCATTTT. Translation: CASSQGPGDQPQHF.

The chain is built from TRBV19 and TRBJ1-2, with TRBD1 matching over 9 bases. After removal of 7 bases from V and 8 bases from J, the junction contained 17 bases not matched to a gene. Germline V gene sequence: CDR1 LNHDA, CDR2 SQIVND (reference sequence). The CDR3 is 16 amino acids. Here the CDR3 DNA reads TGTGCCAGTATCCTGACAGGGGGGGAACAAAGCGTAGGCTACACCTTC. Protein product: CASILTGGEQSVGYTF.

CDR3 sequence (DNA): TGCGCCAGCAGCTTTGGTCAGGGGAACTCCTATAATTCACCCCTCCACTTT. This codes for CASSFGQGNSYNSPLHF. This chain links TRBV5-1 with TRBJ1-6; possible D gene TRBD1, 6 bases. The CDR3 totals 17 residues. V lost 2 bases and J lost 0, with 12 bases in between. The germline V gene has CDR1 SGHRS and CDR2 YFSETQ.

The gene calls are TRBV6-1 and TRBJ2-3; TRBD1 might be the D (6 bases). The V and J ends lost 6 bases and 1 base respectively, with 14 bases between them. CDR3 length: 15 amino acids. Looked up from germline, CDR1 is MNHNS and CDR2 is SASEGT. CDR3 sequence reads: CASRTQGEGTDTQYF. CDR3 coding DNA: TGTGCCAGCAGAACACAGGGAGAGGGCACAGATACGCAGTATTTT.